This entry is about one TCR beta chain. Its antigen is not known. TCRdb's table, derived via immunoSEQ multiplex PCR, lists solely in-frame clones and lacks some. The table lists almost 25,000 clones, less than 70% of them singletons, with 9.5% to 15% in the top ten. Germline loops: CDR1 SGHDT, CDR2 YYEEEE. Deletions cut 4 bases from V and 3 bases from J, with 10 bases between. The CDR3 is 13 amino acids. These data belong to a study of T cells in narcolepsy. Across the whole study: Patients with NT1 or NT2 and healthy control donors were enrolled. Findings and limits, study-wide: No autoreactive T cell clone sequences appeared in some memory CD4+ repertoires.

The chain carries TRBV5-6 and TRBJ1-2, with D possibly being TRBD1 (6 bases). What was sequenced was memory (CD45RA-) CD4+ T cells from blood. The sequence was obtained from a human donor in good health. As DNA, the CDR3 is TGTGCCAGCAGCCCGGGGGGCTACTATGGCTACACCTTC. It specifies CASSPGGYYGYTF.